The clone carrying this T cell receptor (beta chain) was counted between two and nine times. The antigen is unknown. This sample is part of a study of T cells in localized non-small cell lung cancer. Study findings and constraints: Across samples, adjacent lung featured a median approximately 60 of the top 100 tumor clones. In uninvolved adjacent lung, T cell clonality reached its highest value, exceeding tumor. It remains possible that heterogeneity exists, since only one tumor region was sequenced.

Here immunoSEQ multiplex PCR was the method, and the copy in TCRdb shows in-frame clones only, minus some. The table shows over a thousand clones, with about 21% occurring only once. The source was lung tumor tissue, collected before any cancer treatment. The source is a man between 40 and 70 years old with stage III lung adenocarcinoma.

The CDR3, as DNA: TGTGCCAGCAGCGTTTCCGAGGGGGGCCCAGAGACCCAGTACTTC. Encoded protein: CASSVSEGGPETQYF. This sequence joins TRBV9 and TRBJ2-5; perhaps D is TRBD1 or TRBD2 (6 bases each). The germline V gene has CDR1 SGDLS and CDR2 YYNGEE. This CDR3 contains 15 residues. V was trimmed by 2 bases and J by 4 bases, leaving 15 bases between them.